This T cell receptor (beta chain) is drawn from a study of cytomegalovirus exposure and HLA in healthy donors. There are 15 residues in the CDR3. Deletions cut 4 bases from V and 1 base from J, with 13 bases between. Per germline, CDR1 SEHNR and CDR2 FQNEAQ (reference sequence). Sequenced by immunoSEQ multiplex PCR; TCRdb stores in-frame clones only, minus some. This sample carries roughly 150,000 clones, roughly nine tenths of them seen once, and the ten largest clones take around 6%. Broader study findings: It was 160 or so TCR beta chains that were listed as cytomegalovirus-associated. Subsequent analysis of the 110 or so validation repertoires found a tendency for first-cohort TCR clusters to co-occur.

The study drew the donors from its 120-subject validation cohort, separate from the approximately 670-subject first cohort. As for this clone: Its antigen is still unknown.

What was sequenced was PBMCs. This chain connects TRBV7-9 to TRBJ1-2; D is unresolved. The source is a woman aged 25 to 39 in good health and CMV-seronegative. CDR3 bases: TGTGCCAGCAGCTCGTGGGCCACCTTTAACTATGGCTACACCTTC. Protein product: CASSSWATFNYGYTF.